The 23 T cell receptor beta chains below were found in one sample sequenced in a study of CD8 T cells in Susac syndrome. RNA in amounts of roughly 0.5 to 1 ug was reverse transcribed with random hexamers. TCRdb recomputed calls from the immunoSEQ multiplex PCR reads with MiXCR, one row per CDR3 protein. The profile shows hundreds of thousands of distinct CDR3 sequences, about 94% of them singletons. The sequencing sample was made of CD4+ T cells from PBMCs. These receptors were taken from a human donor with multiple sclerosis.

The chain carries TRBV4-1 and TRBJ2-7, with TRBD2 matching over 9 bases. Germline V CDR1 and CDR2: MGHRA, YSYEKL. CDR3 length: 17 amino acids. The junction had 12 bases not matched to a gene; V was cut back by 4 bases and J by 2 bases. The CDR3 protein is CASSPSRTSALTYEQYV. CDR3 coding DNA: TGCGCCAGCAGCCCATCCCGGACTAGCGCGTTGACCTACGAGCAGTACGTC.

The V and J genes are TRBV4-2 and TRBJ2-5; D may be TRBD2 (5 bases). Germline assignment: CDR1 LGHNA and CDR2 YNFKEQ. This CDR3 comprises 14 residues. V dropped 0 bases and J dropped 4 bases, with 9 bases sitting between them. CDR3 DNA: TGTGCCAGCAGCCAAGATGAGGGCCCAGAGACCCAGTACTTC. Translated: CASSQDEGPETQYF.

The DNA for the CDR3 is TGTGCCAGCAGGCCTGATGAAGGTGGAAACACCATATATTTT. This codes for CASRPDEGGNTIYF. The V and J genes are TRBV6-5 and TRBJ1-3; D unclear. The CDR3 is 14 amino acids. Germline V gene sequence: CDR1 MNHEY, CDR2 SVGAGI. V lost 6 bases to trimming and J lost 3 bases, with 12 bases between them.

The V call is TRBV19, the J call TRBJ2-5; 10 bases are a match to TRBD2. Germline CDR1 and CDR2: LNHDA and SQIVND (reference sequence). J lost 4 bases, V lost 3 bases, and 8 bases had no gene match. The length of the CDR3 is 16 residues. In nucleotides, the CDR3 is TGTGCCAGTAGTATCGAGCGGGAGGGCCTTTCAGAGACCCAGTACTTC. Protein: CASSIEREGLSETQYF.

The V and J genes are TRBV6-5 and TRBJ1-1, with a weak D call TRBD1 (5 bases). CDR3 length: 10 amino acids. CDR1 and CDR2 from the germline V gene are MNHEY and SVGAGI. Between the trimmed V and J ends, which lost 11 bases and 4 bases, there was a span of 8 bases. The CDR3 is CAPQGTEAFF. The CDR3 DNA is TGTGCCCCCCAGGGCACTGAAGCTTTCTTT.

The chain carries TRBV29-1 and TRBJ2-3; D possibly uses TRBD1 or TRBD2 (6 bases each). The V and J ends lost 0 bases and 6 bases respectively, with 16 bases between them. CDR1 SQVTM and CDR2 ANQGSEA come from the germline V gene. CDR3 length equals 15 residues. CDR3 residues: CSVEDLPGAADTQYF. The CDR3 bases are TGCAGCGTTGAAGATCTCCCGGGGGCGGCGGATACGCAGTATTTT.

V gene TRBV28 combines with J gene TRBJ1-4, with no clear D. Trimming removed 5 bases from V and 3 bases from J, with 10 bases in between. This CDR3 spans 14 amino acids. CDR1 is MDHEN, CDR2 SYDVKM, per germline. Here the CDR3 reads CASSPPGSNEKLFF. The DNA of the CDR3 is TGTGCCAGCAGTCCTCCCGGGTCTAATGAAAAACTGTTTTTT.

The chain joins TRBV25-1 to TRBJ1-1; TRBD1 is a possible D gene (5 bases). Germline CDR1 and CDR2: MGHDK and SYGVNS. Trimming removed 3 bases from V and 1 base from J, with 15 bases in between. The CDR3 is 16 amino acids. In DNA form, the CDR3 reads TGTGCCAGCAGTGAGCCCGGGGGGAGGTCGAACACTGAAGCTTTCTTT. Its protein product is CASSEPGGRSNTEAFF.

V is TRBV6-1 and J is TRBJ2-7, with TRBD2 matching over 13 bases. This CDR3 is built from 14 residues. V was clipped by 2 bases and J by 6 bases; unmatched bases: 1. CDR1 and CDR2 from the germline V gene are MNHNS and SASEGT. The CDR3 nucleotides are TGTGCCAGCAGTGAAACTAGCGGGAGGGTCGAGCAGTACGTC. The encoded protein is CASSETSGRVEQYV.

As to this clonotype: An end of the junction differs from the germline gene, which may be a read error. The rearrangement uses TRBV19 and TRBJ2-7; D tentatively fits TRBD1 or TRBD2 (5 bases each). The CDR3 runs to 13 residues. In germline, CDR1 is LNHDA, CDR2 SQIVND (reference sequence). In DNA, the CDR3 is TGTGCCAATAGTTCCACAGGACTCTACGAGCAGTACTTC. It is translated as CANSSTGLYEQYF. Drawing the rest from reference TRBV19 and TRBJ2-7, the complete variable domain is DGGITQSPKYLFRKEGQNVTLSCEQNLNHDAMYWYRQDPGQGLRLIYYSQIVNDFQKGDIAEGYSVSREKKESFPLTVTSAQKNPTAFYLCANSSTGLYEQYFGPGTRLTVT.

This clonotype has a single count. The V call is TRBV6-5, the J call TRBJ1-4, with 8 bases lining up with TRBD1. Germline CDR1 is MNHEY and CDR2 is SVGAGI. CDR3 length equals 14 residues. V lost 5 bases to trimming and J lost 8 bases; unmatched junction nucleotides: 7. CDR3 protein: CASSAGGGREKLFF. CDR3 sequence (DNA): TGTGCCAGCAGTGCAGGGGGCGGGAGGGAAAAACTGTTTTTT.

The table lists this clonotype with a count of one. The chain links TRBV11-2 to TRBJ2-7; 7 nucleotides agree with TRBD2. The CDR3 totals 20 residues. Trimming removed 5 bases from V and 0 bases from J; junction bases left unmatched: 22. CDR1 and CDR2 from the germline V gene are SGHAT and FQNNGV. As DNA, the CDR3 is TGTGCCAGCAGCCCGATCTCTCGGCAGCGGGACGCACGACACTCCTACGAGCAGTACTTC. Translation: CASSPISRQRDARHSYEQYF.

This chain connects TRBV12-3 or TRBV12-4 to TRBJ2-3, with 12 bases identical to TRBD2. V was pared by 8 bases and J by 0 bases, with 12 bases of the junction left unmatched. The CDR3 has 18 residues. CDR3 nucleotides: TGTGCCAGCCGCCTACAGGGACTAGCGGGTTATAGCACAGATACGCAGTATTTT. Amino acids: CASRLQGLAGYSTDTQYF.

As DNA, the CDR3 is TGTGCCAGCAGCCTCTTACCCCCTAGCTCCGGGACCCAGTACTTC. Translation gives CASSLLPPSSGTQYF. The chain combines TRBV3-1 with TRBJ2-5; D is possibly TRBD2 (5 bases). This CDR3 has 15 amino acids. Deletions cut 4 bases from V and 7 bases from J, with 19 bases between. Germline CDR1 is LGHDT and CDR2 is YNNKEL (reference sequence).

J is TRBJ1-5 and V is TRBV5-1; D is ambiguous. Trimming stripped 7 bases from V and 2 bases from J, with 4 bases between. CDR3 length equals 11 residues. CDR1 SGHRS and CDR2 YFSETQ come from the germline V gene. CDR3: CASFRNQPQHF. In nucleotides, the CDR3 is TGCGCCAGCTTCCGCAATCAGCCCCAGCATTTT.

Turning to this clonotype: The germline gene is not matched at one end of the junction; a read error may be the cause. The CDR3 protein is CASSLVGQVSETQYF. CDR3 bases: TGTGCTAGCAGCTTAGTGGGTCAAGTTTCGGAGACCCAGTACTTC. The V and J genes are TRBV7-7 and TRBJ2-5, with D unresolved. Germline assignment: CDR1 SSHAT and CDR2 FNYEAQ (reference sequence). This CDR3 has 15 amino acids. Full variable domain (rest looked up from reference TRBV7-7 and TRBJ2-5): GAGVSQSPRYKVTKRGQDVTLRCDPISSHATLYWYQQALGQGPEFLTYFNYEAQPDKSGLPSDRFSAERPEGSISTLTIQRTEQRDSAMYRCASSLVGQVSETQYFGPGTRLLVL.

The V gene is TRBV12-3 or TRBV12-4, the J gene TRBJ2-7, with unresolved D. The CDR3 is 13 residues long. Between the trimmed V and J ends, which lost 4 bases and 0 bases, there was a span of 7 bases. The CDR3 sequence: CASSSLSSYEQYF. The CDR3 nucleotides read TGTGCCAGCAGTTCCCTGAGCTCCTACGAGCAGTACTTC.

The chain has TRBV30 and TRBJ1-5; the D is unclear. Trimming removed 2 bases at V and 4 bases at J, with 6 bases between. The CDR3 covers 12 residues. Germline-derived CDR1 and CDR2 are GTSNPN and SVGIG (reference sequence). Here the CDR3 reads CAWSFPNQPQHF. CDR3 DNA: TGTGCCTGGAGTTTCCCAAATCAGCCCCAGCATTTT.

V gene TRBV5-1 combines with J gene TRBJ1-1; D may be TRBD1 (5 bases). Trimming cost V 3 bases and J 4 bases, with 13 bases left between them. Germline CDR1 and CDR2: SGHRS and YFSETQ. The CDR3 has 14 amino acids. In DNA form, the CDR3 reads TGCGCCAGCAGCTCCGACGGTGGGGGCACTGAAGCTTTCTTT. It yields the protein CASSSDGGGTEAFF.

This chain joins TRBV6-5 and TRBJ1-4; D gene ambiguous. The CDR3 extends over 12 amino acids. Per germline, CDR1 MNHEY and CDR2 SVGAGI. V shed 8 bases and J shed 10 bases, with 14 bases lying between them. The CDR3 nucleotides are TGTGCCAGCGGCTACTCTACTCGAAAACTGTTTTTT. It is translated as CASGYSTRKLFF.

The chain carries TRBV2 and TRBJ2-5; TRBD1 aligns across 9 bases. J lost 5 bases, V lost 7 bases, and 17 bases had no gene match. The CDR3 consists of 17 residues. Per the germline V gene, CDR1 is SNHLY and CDR2 is FYNNEI. This chain's CDR3 is CASKNGGDRVVLETQYF. The DNA for the CDR3 is TGTGCCAGCAAAAATGGGGGGGACAGGGTTGTATTGGAGACCCAGTACTTC.

This sequence joins TRBV5-6 and TRBJ2-3, with a possible D match to TRBD1 (5 bases). The germline V and J ends were trimmed by 2 bases and 0 bases, with 13 bases remaining between them. The CDR3 length is 16 residues. In germline, CDR1 is SGHDT, CDR2 YYEEEE. The CDR3 nucleotides read TGTGCCAGCAGCTTTTGGCCAGGGCCCAGCACAGATACGCAGTATTTT. Translated: CASSFWPGPSTDTQYF. Looking up the rest from reference TRBV5-6 and TRBJ2-3 gives the full variable domain: DAGVTQSPTHLIKTRGQQVTLRCSPKSGHDTVSWYQQALGQGPQFIFQYYEEEERQRGNFPDRFSGHQFPNYSSELNVNALLLGDSALYLCASSFWPGPSTDTQYFGPGTRLTVL.

J is TRBJ2-5 and V is TRBV5-1, with 7 positions matching TRBD2. The CDR3 consists of 15 residues. Germline CDR1 and CDR2: SGHRS and YFSETQ. The V and J ends lost 6 bases and 2 bases, in that order; junction bases with no gene match: 10. This chain's CDR3 is CASKLRASGQETQYF. CDR3 nucleotides: TGCGCCAGCAAATTGAGGGCTAGCGGACAAGAGACCCAGTACTTC.